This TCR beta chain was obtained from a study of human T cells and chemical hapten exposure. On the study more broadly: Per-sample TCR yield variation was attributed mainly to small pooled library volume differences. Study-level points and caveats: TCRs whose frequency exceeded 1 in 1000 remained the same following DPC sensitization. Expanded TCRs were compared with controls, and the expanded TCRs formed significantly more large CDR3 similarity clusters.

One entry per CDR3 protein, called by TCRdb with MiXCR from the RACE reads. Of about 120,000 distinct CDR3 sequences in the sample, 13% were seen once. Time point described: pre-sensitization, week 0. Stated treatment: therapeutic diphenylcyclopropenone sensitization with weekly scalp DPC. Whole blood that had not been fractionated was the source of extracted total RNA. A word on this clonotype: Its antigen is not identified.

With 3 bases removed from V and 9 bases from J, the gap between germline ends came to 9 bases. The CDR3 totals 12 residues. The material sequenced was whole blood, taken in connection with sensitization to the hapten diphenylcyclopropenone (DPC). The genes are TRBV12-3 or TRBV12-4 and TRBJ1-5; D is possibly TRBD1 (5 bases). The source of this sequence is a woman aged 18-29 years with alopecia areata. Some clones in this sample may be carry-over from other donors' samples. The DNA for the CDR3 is TGTGCCAGCAGTTTCCAGGGTGCGCCCCAGCATTTT. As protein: CASSFQGAPQHF.